This TCR beta chain was found in a study of shared clonotypes between healthy human individuals. The length of the CDR3 is 17 residues. V was clipped by 6 bases and J by 1 base, with 21 bases between them. CDR1 is MNHEY, CDR2 SMNVEV, per germline (reference sequence). Ten immunoSEQ deep assay plates were used to sequence the DNA of unsorted PBMCs. The data were produced by immunoSEQ multiplex PCR, yet TCRdb's version contains in-frame clones alone and is incomplete. The sample has 550,000 to 600,000 clones, roughly 72% seen once. The chain has TRBV27 and TRBJ1-2; tentative D call: TRBD1 (6 bases). The sequence was collected from a woman aged 35 to 49 in good health. Some clones in this sample may be carry-over from other donors' samples. The sample comprised PBMCs. As DNA, the CDR3 is TGTGCCAGCAGCATTGCCCGAGGGACATTGATTAACTATGGCTACACCTTC. As protein: CASSIARGTLINYGYTF.